The text below deals with one T cell receptor (beta chain). This clone was picked up one time. Its antigen is unknown. There are no base qualities to consult, and no much larger clone falls within one base. This sample is part of a study of blood T cell repertoires in COVID-19 (dated by TCRdb to about 2020). About the full investigation: The collaborator samples originated in the United States, Italy and Spain and spanned the acute and convalescent phases of COVID-19. The material from the prospective study consisted of cDNA or gDNA derived from T cells, B-cell-depleted T cells, or PBMCs. The dataset comprised deeply sampled blood TCRbeta repertoires from subjects exposed to, actively infected with, or recovered from COVID-19. The repertoires were released in a freely available public database meant as a resource for research on the immune response to SARS-CoV-2. The samples were drawn from two sources: the first 160 participants of the ongoing ImmuneRACE study, and 1,000 to 1,500 subjects contributed by 6 global collaborators. Sample metadata almost always included a de-identified subject ID, COVID-19 status, age in years and sex. Where HLA class I and class II types were available, the types were taken from metadata supplied by the sample provider, not from assay-based typing.

TCRbeta CDR3 regions were amplified from genomic DNA using the immunoSEQ Assay, a bias-controlled multiplex PCR. As for the original processing: Within the assay, amplification of reference gene primers was used to estimate how many nucleated cells each sample contained. To quantify the absolute abundance of each unique TCRbeta CDR3 rearrangement, sequence reads were collapsed and filtered. For each sample, productive Simpson clonality was calculated as the square root of Simpson's diversity index over productive rearrangements. TCRdb obtained this table from immuneACCESS and retained in-frame rearrangements with V and J assigned. These tables miss some clones; where compared with another copy, unresolved V genes account for less than half of the shortfall, and the remainder is unexplained. That table is the source of V, J and clone size, and D and trimming were worked out from the DNA. In all, the sample holds hundreds of thousands of clones, and around 83% of those were seen once. The top ten clonotypes cover 8.9% of the sample.

The CDR3 has 13 amino acids, counting the end cysteine and phenylalanine. Of all the DNA, just the CDR3 is kept, 39 bases in frame from base 1. Based on the germline V gene (reference sequence), the CDR1 and CDR2 sequences are SEHNR and FQNEAQ. The V and J ends are trimmed by 5 bases and 4 bases, leaving 11 bases between them. Each collaborating institution followed its own protocols to collect whole blood in K2EDTA tubes. For TCRbeta analysis, collaborators shipped samples in one of three forms: frozen whole blood, isolated PBMCs, or DNA extracted from either of those sample types. What the work shows at the level of the full study, not this receptor alone: Clinical and demographic metadata were provided uncurated, with the amount varying by source and participant.

The chain was built from TRBV7-9 and TRBJ1-2; matching of 5 bases hints at TRBD1 as the D gene. Source material: peripheral blood. The TCR comes from a man aged 80 or over with acute or convalescent COVID-19. The CDR3 reads as follows: CASSPRGGYGYTF. The nucleotide sequence is given as TGTGCCAGCAGCCCTCGGGGGGGCTATGGCTACACCTTC.